The sequence of this T cell receptor (beta chain) was determined in a study of blood T cell repertoires in COVID-19 (dated by TCRdb to the early 2020s). With respect to the entire study: Collaborator samples came from the United States, Italy and Spain and covered acute and convalescent phases of COVID-19. The dataset comprised deeply sampled blood TCRbeta repertoires from subjects exposed to, actively infected with, or recovered from COVID-19. Samples were obtained from the ongoing ImmuneRACE study (first 160 participants) and from approximately 1,200 subjects provided by 6 global collaborators. The repertoires were made available in a free public database intended to serve as a resource for research on the immune response to SARS-CoV-2. The prospective study material was composed of cDNA or gDNA derived from T cells, B-cell-depleted T cells, or PBMCs. HLA class I and class II types, where available, came from metadata supplied by the sample provider rather than from assay-based typing. Sample metadata almost always included a de-identified subject ID, COVID-19 status, age in years and sex. General study outcomes and caveats: How much clinical and demographic metadata was included differed by source and by participant, and the metadata was provided uncurated.

Points on this clone: Its antigen is not yet known. The sample holds no much larger clone one base away, and base qualities are not on file.

At one collaborating source in Seattle, patients were enrolled during active infection and were followed longitudinally through the course of disease. Collaborating institutions collected whole blood in K2EDTA tubes following their own protocols. For TCRbeta analysis, collaborator samples were shipped as frozen whole blood, as isolated PBMCs, or as DNA extracted from either sample type. The immunoSEQ Assay, a bias-controlled multiplex PCR, was used to amplify TCRbeta CDR3 regions from genomic DNA. As for the authors' bioinformatics: The number of nucleated cells in each sample was estimated by amplification of reference gene primers within the assay. To quantify the absolute abundance of each unique TCRbeta CDR3 rearrangement, sequence reads were collapsed and filtered. Productive Simpson clonality was computed per sample as the square root of Simpson's diversity index over productive rearrangements. Held by TCRdb, this immuneACCESS table contains in-frame sequences only and omits some clones. Under half of the omission traces to an unresolved V gene where checked; the cause of the rest is unknown. V, J and clone size derive from that table, while D and trimming were established from the DNA sequence. The sample includes approximately 170,000 clones, with over 85% observed a single time. Together, the top ten hold about 2% of the sample.

Including the terminal cysteine and phenylalanine, the CDR3 comprises 14 residues. The read is trimmed to its CDR3 DNA, 42 bases read in frame from base 1. The germline V gene gives CDR1 as SGHNT and CDR2 as YENEEA. The junction shows trimming of 4 bases on V and 6 bases on J, plus 12 bases between the germline ends. The rearrangement combines TRBV11-3 with TRBJ2-2, with a tentative D gene TRBD2 over 5 matching bases. The clonotype was recovered from a woman aged 60-75 years with COVID-19, enrolled during active disease. Sample: peripheral blood. CDR3 loop: CASSSSPGSGELFF. The bases are TGTGCCAGCAGCTCGAGTCCGGGGTCCGGGGAGCTGTTTTTT.